The rows below give T cell receptor beta chains drawn from one sample of a study of vaccination and CD4 T cells after COVID-19. These receptors' targets are unknown. One entry per CDR3 protein results from TCRdb running MiXCR on the PCR reads. The table records more than 13,000 distinct CDR3 sequences, 20% to 25% of them present only once. The sequences come from CD4+ T cells from blood, cultured in vitro, collected after SARS-CoV-2 vaccination. The receptor source for this set is a human donor who had recovered from COVID-19. CDR3s include the opening cysteine and the closing phenylalanine or tryptophan. Fields, in order: clone size, V gene, J gene, CDR3 length, D gene, CDR3 DNA, CDR3 protein. D genes are given only for firm matches. Part of the rows lack a size; the others show once, few, many or a class for expanded clones.

clone size: .; V gene: TRBV20-1; J gene: TRBJ1-6; CDR3 length: 16; D gene: .; CDR3 DNA: TGCAGTGCTAGGGATCCCAACGGGGGGCATAATTCACCCCTCCACTTT; CDR3 protein: CSARDPNGGHNSPLHF
clone size: .; V gene: TRBV20-1; J gene: TRBJ2-1; CDR3 length: 14; D gene: TRBD2; CDR3 DNA: TGCAGTGCTAATTCTCGGGGGGGTGACAGTGAGCAGTTCTTC; CDR3 protein: CSANSRGGDSEQFF
clone size: .; V gene: TRBV4-3; J gene: TRBJ2-2; CDR3 length: 14; D gene: .; CDR3 DNA: TGCGCCAGCAGCCAAGGCCCGGATACCGGGGAGCTGTTTTTT; CDR3 protein: CASSQGPDTGELFF
clone size: medium-sized; V gene: TRBV21-1; J gene: TRBJ2-5; CDR3 length: 13; D gene: .; CDR3 DNA: TGTGCCAGCAGTTTGTGGGGTAAGGAGACCCAGTACTTC; CDR3 protein: CASSLWGKETQYF
clone size: few; V gene: TRBV19; J gene: TRBJ1-1; CDR3 length: 14; D gene: .; CDR3 DNA: TGTGCCAGTAGCACGGGGGGATTGAACACTGAAGCTTTCTTT; CDR3 protein: CASSTGGLNTEAFF
clone size: .; V gene: TRBV4-3; J gene: TRBJ1-1; CDR3 length: 14; D gene: .; CDR3 DNA: TGCGCCAGCAGCTCCGGACGGGCGAACACTGAAGCTTTCTTT; CDR3 protein: CASSSGRANTEAFF
clone size: .; V gene: TRBV6-1; J gene: TRBJ2-5; CDR3 length: 16; D gene: TRBD2; CDR3 DNA: TGTGCCAGCAGCCGACTAGCGGGAGGGGGGAGAGAGACCCAGTACTTC; CDR3 protein: CASSRLAGGGRETQYF
clone size: .; V gene: TRBV7-2; J gene: TRBJ1-2; CDR3 length: 12; D gene: .; CDR3 DNA: TGTGCCAGCAGCTTAGCCGACAGGACCTACACCTTC; CDR3 protein: CASSLADRTYTF
clone size: .; V gene: TRBV19; J gene: TRBJ1-1; CDR3 length: 14; D gene: .; CDR3 DNA: TGTGCCAGTAGTATATACATGGGGAACACTGAAGCTTTCTTT; CDR3 protein: CASSIYMGNTEAFF
clone size: .; V gene: TRBV7-2; J gene: TRBJ1-4; CDR3 length: 15; D gene: TRBD1; CDR3 DNA: TGTGCCAGCAGCTTAGCCGGACAGGCTGGAGGAAAGCTGTTTTTT; CDR3 protein: CASSLAGQAGGKLFF
clone size: medium-sized; V gene: TRBV6-1; J gene: TRBJ1-1; CDR3 length: 13; D gene: TRBD1; CDR3 DNA: TGTGCCACGTCCCATAGACAGGGGGACGGGGCTTTCTTT; CDR3 protein: CATSHRQGDGAFF
clone size: few; V gene: TRBV20-1; J gene: TRBJ2-5; CDR3 length: 15; D gene: .; CDR3 DNA: TGCAGTGCTAGGACTGTAGGGGGGGCCCAAGAGACCCAGTACTTC; CDR3 protein: CSARTVGGAQETQYF
clone size: .; V gene: TRBV6-2/TRBV6-3; J gene: TRBJ1-1; CDR3 length: 12; D gene: .; CDR3 DNA: TGTGCCAGCAGTTACTCGCGACAGGAAGCTTTCTTT; CDR3 protein: CASSYSRQEAFF
clone size: few; V gene: TRBV25-1; J gene: TRBJ2-4; CDR3 length: 17; D gene: TRBD2; CDR3 DNA: TGTGCCAGCAGTAACCACGGCGTAGCGGGAGCCAAAAACATTCAGTACTTC; CDR3 protein: CASSNHGVAGAKNIQYF
clone size: once; V gene: TRBV27; J gene: TRBJ2-7; CDR3 length: 14; D gene: .; CDR3 DNA: TGTGCCGGCTTGACTAACCGGCCCCCGTACGAGCAGTACTTC; CDR3 protein: CAGLTNRPPYEQYF
clone size: .; V gene: TRBV5-6; J gene: TRBJ2-7; CDR3 length: 19; D gene: .; CDR3 DNA: TGTGCCAGCAACACCCAAGTGGGCAGCATACCACTATACTCCTACGAGCAGTACTTC; CDR3 protein: CASNTQVGSIPLYSYEQYF
clone size: .; V gene: TRBV7-2; J gene: TRBJ2-1; CDR3 length: 18; D gene: TRBD2; CDR3 DNA: TGTGCCAGCAGCTTAGGGTGGGGTTTAGCGGGCCGATACAATGAGCAGTTCTTC; CDR3 protein: CASSLGWGLAGRYNEQFF
clone size: few; V gene: TRBV18; J gene: TRBJ1-1; CDR3 length: 15; D gene: .; CDR3 DNA: TGTGCCAGCTCACCACGCGGGAAAGTGAACACTGAAGCTTTCTTT; CDR3 protein: CASSPRGKVNTEAFF
clone size: few; V gene: TRBV6-1; J gene: TRBJ2-7; CDR3 length: 12; D gene: .; CDR3 DNA: TGTGCCAGCACCAGAAACTCCTACGAGCAGTACTTC; CDR3 protein: CASTRNSYEQYF
clone size: .; V gene: TRBV7-4; J gene: TRBJ2-7; CDR3 length: 18; D gene: .; CDR3 DNA: TGTGCCAGCAGGCATAGAGGTGGACGGGGGGCTATCTCCTACGAGCAGTACTTC; CDR3 protein: CASRHRGGRGAISYEQYF
clone size: .; V gene: TRBV20-1; J gene: TRBJ2-5; CDR3 length: 17; D gene: TRBD2; CDR3 DNA: TGCAGTGCACGACTAAGGGGAACTAGCGGGATCCAAGAGACCCAGTACTTC; CDR3 protein: CSARLRGTSGIQETQYF
clone size: .; V gene: TRBV27; J gene: TRBJ2-2; CDR3 length: 16; D gene: .; CDR3 DNA: TGTGCCAGCAGCCCTGAGGGGCGCCTCGTCACCGGGGAGCTGTTTTTT; CDR3 protein: CASSPEGRLVTGELFF
clone size: once; V gene: TRBV14; J gene: TRBJ2-1; CDR3 length: 16; D gene: TRBD2; CDR3 DNA: TGTGCCAGCAGCCAAGCCGGGACTAGCTCCTACAATGAGCAGTTCTTC; CDR3 protein: CASSQAGTSSYNEQFF
clone size: .; V gene: TRBV20-1; J gene: TRBJ2-7; CDR3 length: 16; D gene: TRBD2; CDR3 DNA: TGCAGTGCTAGAGATCGCGCTAGCGGGAGAGACTACGAGCAGTACTTC; CDR3 protein: CSARDRASGRDYEQYF
clone size: .; V gene: TRBV10-3; J gene: TRBJ1-1; CDR3 length: 13; D gene: TRBD1; CDR3 DNA: TGTGCCATCAGCGACAGGGAGGCTGCGATGGCTTTCTTT; CDR3 protein: CAISDREAAMAFF
clone size: .; V gene: TRBV24-1; J gene: TRBJ2-3; CDR3 length: 19; D gene: TRBD1; CDR3 DNA: TGTGCCGCCAGTGATCATAAGTTCCATTTTCGGGACAGAACAGATACGCAGTATTTT; CDR3 protein: CAASDHKFHFRDRTDTQYF
clone size: .; V gene: TRBV4-3; J gene: TRBJ1-4; CDR3 length: 15; D gene: .; CDR3 DNA: TGCGCCAGCAGCCTTACACGAGCAACTAATGAAAAACTGTTTTTT; CDR3 protein: CASSLTRATNEKLFF
clone size: .; V gene: TRBV28; J gene: TRBJ1-1; CDR3 length: 15; D gene: .; CDR3 DNA: TGTGCCAGCAGTTTAATTCCAGGCTCGGGCACTGAAGCTTTCTTT; CDR3 protein: CASSLIPGSGTEAFF
clone size: few; V gene: TRBV5-1; J gene: TRBJ2-5; CDR3 length: 16; D gene: TRBD2; CDR3 DNA: TGCGCCAGCAGCTTCGGTCTTAGCGGGAGTGGGGAGACCCAGTACTTC; CDR3 protein: CASSFGLSGSGETQYF
clone size: few; V gene: TRBV20-1; J gene: TRBJ2-3; CDR3 length: 16; D gene: .; CDR3 DNA: TGCAGTGCTAGAGATATGAGGCGACAAATTACAGATACGCAGTATTTT; CDR3 protein: CSARDMRRQITDTQYF
clone size: .; V gene: TRBV19; J gene: TRBJ2-4; CDR3 length: 15; D gene: .; CDR3 DNA: TGTGCCAGTAGCGCCCCTACGGCTACCAAAAACATTCAGTACTTC; CDR3 protein: CASSAPTATKNIQYF
clone size: .; V gene: TRBV20-1; J gene: TRBJ2-7; CDR3 length: 14; D gene: .; CDR3 DNA: TGCAGTGCTAGAGCCGGGATAGATTTTCGCGAGCAGTACTTC; CDR3 protein: CSARAGIDFREQYF
clone size: medium-sized; V gene: TRBV15; J gene: TRBJ2-5; CDR3 length: 11; D gene: .; CDR3 DNA: TGTGCCACCAGCAGAGATACCCCTCCGTACTTC; CDR3 protein: CATSRDTPPYF
clone size: .; V gene: TRBV28; J gene: TRBJ2-1; CDR3 length: 11; D gene: .; CDR3 DNA: TGTGCCAGCAGTACCCCGATAGCGCAGTTCTTC; CDR3 protein: CASSTPIAQFF
clone size: few; V gene: TRBV27; J gene: TRBJ1-5; CDR3 length: 17; D gene: TRBD1; CDR3 DNA: TGTGCCAGCAGTTCGCGGACAGGGGGGTATAGCAATCAGCCCCAGCATTTT; CDR3 protein: CASSSRTGGYSNQPQHF